Presented here are 3 T cell receptor beta chains from one specimen sequenced in a study of a mutant IDH1 vaccine in newly diagnosed glioma. The protocol was immunoSEQ multiplex PCR, while the TCRdb copy is restricted to in-frame clones and leaves out a portion. This sample has over 30,000 clones, with about three quarters found just once. Time point in this sample: baseline, week 1 (first vaccination visit). Treatment indicated: pre-vaccination baseline after standard-of-care therapy. Sample: peripheral blood mononuclear cells (PBMCs), taken from a glioma patient treated with radiotherapy, temozolomide or both. These receptors were taken from a man aged 45-65 years with glioma. Some clones in this sample may be carry-over from other donors' samples.

The chain employs TRBV7-9 and TRBJ1-1; perhaps TRBD1 as D (6 bases). Looked up from germline, CDR1 is SEHNR and CDR2 is FQNEAQ (reference sequence). V was cut by 6 bases and J by 5 bases, with 19 bases left in between. There are 15 residues in the CDR3. The CDR3 nucleotides read TGTGCCAGCAGTACTCTAAAGGGGGTGGGGACTGAAGCTTTCTTT. Protein sequence: CASSTLKGVGTEAFF.

Worth noting for this clone: One end of the junction is discordant with germline, which a read error may explain. The chain joins TRBV18 to TRBJ2-3; D is perhaps TRBD1 (5 bases). CDR3 length: 15 amino acids. Germline lookup yields CDR1 KGHSH and CDR2 LQKENI. The CDR3 loop is CASSPQEYSTDTQYF. CDR3 DNA: TGTGCCAGCTCCCCACAGGAGTACTCCACAGATACGCAGTATTTT.

J is TRBJ1-2 and V is TRBV30; 7 nucleotides align to TRBD1. V shed 8 bases, J shed 8 bases, and the junction held 8 bases outside the gene matches. Germline CDR1 and CDR2: GTSNPN and SVGIG (reference sequence). CDR3 length equals 11 residues. The CDR3: CAAGGFKGYTF. The CDR3 DNA follows: TGTGCCGCAGGGGGGTTCAAAGGCTACACCTTC.